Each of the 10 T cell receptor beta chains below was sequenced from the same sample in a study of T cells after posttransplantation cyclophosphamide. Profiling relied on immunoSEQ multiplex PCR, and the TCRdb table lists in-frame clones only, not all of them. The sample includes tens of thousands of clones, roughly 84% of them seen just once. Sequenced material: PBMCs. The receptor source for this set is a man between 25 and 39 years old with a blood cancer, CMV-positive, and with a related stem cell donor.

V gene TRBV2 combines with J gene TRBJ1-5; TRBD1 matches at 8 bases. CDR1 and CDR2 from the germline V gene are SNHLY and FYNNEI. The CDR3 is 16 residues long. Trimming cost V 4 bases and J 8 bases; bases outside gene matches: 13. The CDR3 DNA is TGTGCCAGCAGTGCTTTACTTGGACAGGGCGGGGAGCCCCAGCATTTT. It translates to CASSALLGQGGEPQHF.

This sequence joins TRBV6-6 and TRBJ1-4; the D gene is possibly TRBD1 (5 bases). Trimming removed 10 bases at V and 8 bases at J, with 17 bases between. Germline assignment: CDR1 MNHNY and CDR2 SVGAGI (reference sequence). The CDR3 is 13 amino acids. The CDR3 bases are TGTGCCACGGCCAGGGACTTTAACGAAAAACTGTTTTTT. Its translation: CATARDFNEKLFF.

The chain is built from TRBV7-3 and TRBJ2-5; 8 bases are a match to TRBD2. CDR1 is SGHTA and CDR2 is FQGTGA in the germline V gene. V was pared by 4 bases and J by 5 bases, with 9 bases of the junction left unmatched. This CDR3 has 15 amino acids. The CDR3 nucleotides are TGTGCCAGCAGCTCCCAGGGACTAGGGCGTGAGACCCAGTACTTC. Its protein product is CASSSQGLGRETQYF.

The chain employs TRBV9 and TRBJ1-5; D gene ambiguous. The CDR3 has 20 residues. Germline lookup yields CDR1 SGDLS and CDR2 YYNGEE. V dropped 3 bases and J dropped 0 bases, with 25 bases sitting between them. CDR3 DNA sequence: TGTGCCAGCAGCGACCGGCGGAACCCGCCCAGTAAGGTTAGCAATCAGCCCCAGCATTTT. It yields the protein CASSDRRNPPSKVSNQPQHF. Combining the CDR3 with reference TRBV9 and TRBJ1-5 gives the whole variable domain DSGVTQTPKHLITATGQRVTLRCSPRSGDLSVYWYQQSLDQGLQFLIQYYNGEERAKGNILERFSAQQFPDLHSELNLSSLELGDSALYFCASSDRRNPPSKVSNQPQHFGDGTRLSIL.

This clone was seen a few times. DNA of the CDR3: TGTGCCAGCAGCCCAAGGGCGGGACAAGAGACCCAGTACTTC. Amino acids: CASSPRAGQETQYF. The chain joins TRBV7-2 to TRBJ2-5, with D tentatively TRBD2 (6 bases). V gave up 5 bases and J gave up 2 bases, with 12 bases separating them. The CDR3 covers 14 residues. Per germline, CDR1 SGHTA and CDR2 FQGNSA.

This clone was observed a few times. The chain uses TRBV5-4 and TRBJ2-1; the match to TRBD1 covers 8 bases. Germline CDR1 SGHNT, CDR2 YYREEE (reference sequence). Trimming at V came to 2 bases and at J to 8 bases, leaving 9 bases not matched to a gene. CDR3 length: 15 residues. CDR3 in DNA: TGTGCCAGCAGCTTCCGGGACAGGCTTCTTGATGAGCAGTTCTTC. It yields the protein CASSFRDRLLDEQFF.

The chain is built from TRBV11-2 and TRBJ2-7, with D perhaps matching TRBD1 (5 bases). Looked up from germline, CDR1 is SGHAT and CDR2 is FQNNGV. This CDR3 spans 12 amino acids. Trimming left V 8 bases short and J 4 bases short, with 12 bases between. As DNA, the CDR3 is TGTGCCAGCTCCATAGACAGTTACGAGCAGTACTTC. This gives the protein CASSIDSYEQYF.

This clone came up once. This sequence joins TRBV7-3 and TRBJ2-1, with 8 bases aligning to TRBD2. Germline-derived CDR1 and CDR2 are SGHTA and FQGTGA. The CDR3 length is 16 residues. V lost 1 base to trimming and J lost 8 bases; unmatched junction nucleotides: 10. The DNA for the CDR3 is TGTGCCAGCAGCTTAAGTGTCTTAGCGGGAATTGATGAGCAGTTCTTC. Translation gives CASSLSVLAGIDEQFF.

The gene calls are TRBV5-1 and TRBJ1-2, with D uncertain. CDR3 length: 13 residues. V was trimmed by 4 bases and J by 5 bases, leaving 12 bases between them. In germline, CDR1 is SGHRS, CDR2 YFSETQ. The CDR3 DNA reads TGCGCCAGCAGCGCGGACGGGAGGTATGGCTACACCTTC. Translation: CASSADGRYGYTF.

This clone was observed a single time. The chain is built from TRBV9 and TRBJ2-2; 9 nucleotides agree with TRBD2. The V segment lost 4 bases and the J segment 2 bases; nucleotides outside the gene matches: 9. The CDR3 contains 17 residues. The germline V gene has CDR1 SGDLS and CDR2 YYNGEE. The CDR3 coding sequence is TGTGCCAGCAGCCCGCGCGGACTAGCGAGAAACACCGGGGAGCTGTTTTTT. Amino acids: CASSPRGLARNTGELFF.